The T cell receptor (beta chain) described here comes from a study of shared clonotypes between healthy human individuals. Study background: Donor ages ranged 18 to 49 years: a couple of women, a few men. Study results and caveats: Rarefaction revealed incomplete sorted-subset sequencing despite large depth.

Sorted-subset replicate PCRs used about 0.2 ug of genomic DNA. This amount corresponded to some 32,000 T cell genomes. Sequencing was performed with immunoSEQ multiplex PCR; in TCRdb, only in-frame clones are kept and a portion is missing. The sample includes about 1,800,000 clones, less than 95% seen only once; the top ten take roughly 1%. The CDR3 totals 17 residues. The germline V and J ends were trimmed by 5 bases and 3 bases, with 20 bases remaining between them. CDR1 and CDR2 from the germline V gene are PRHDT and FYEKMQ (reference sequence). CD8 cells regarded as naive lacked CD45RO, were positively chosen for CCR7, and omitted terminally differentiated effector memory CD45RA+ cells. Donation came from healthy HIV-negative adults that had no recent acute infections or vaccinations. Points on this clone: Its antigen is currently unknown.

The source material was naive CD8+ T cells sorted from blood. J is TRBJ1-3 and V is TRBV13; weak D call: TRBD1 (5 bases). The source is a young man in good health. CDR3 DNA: TGTGCCAGCAGCCCCCGTGGGGCTGGGGTTAATGGAAACACCATATATTTT. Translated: CASSPRGAGVNGNTIYF.